These T cell receptor beta chains were read from a single sample in a study of metastatic and nonmetastatic thyroid tumors. TCRdb reprocessed the PCR reads using MiXCR. This sample has some 21,000 clones, with approximately 15% found just once. Sequencing input: blood. Receptors originate from a female donor with papillary thyroid cancer or a benign thyroid nodule (not recorded which). Some clones in this sample may be carry-over from other donors' samples. Both conserved end residues are part of each CDR3. The D gene is left open where the match is weak. Some rows have no size entry. The others give once, few or many, or a class for an expanded clone.

D gene | J gene | V gene | clone size | CDR3 length | CDR3 DNA | CDR3 protein
- | TRBJ1-1 | TRBV6-6 | many | 18 | TGTGCCAGCAGTATTCGGCGTACCAACAGGGTTGAAGGCACTGAAGCTTTCTTT | CASSIRRTNRVEGTEAFF
TRBD1 | TRBJ1-2 | TRBV11-2 | many | 15 | TGTGCCAGCAGCTCGACAGGACAGGAGTTCTATGGCTACACCTTC | CASSSTGQEFYGYTF
- | TRBJ2-7 | TRBV6-1 | medium-sized | 15 | TGTGCCAGCAGTGAAAATGCCGCAAGCTCCTACGAGCAGTACTTC | CASSENAASSYEQYF
- | TRBJ1-1 | TRBV5-6 | many | 15 | TGTGCCAGCTCCAGACTGGGGTGGAGAAACACTGAAGCTTTCTTT | CASSRLGWRNTEAFF
TRBD1 | TRBJ1-5 | TRBV6-2/TRBV6-3 | medium-sized | 14 | TGTGCCAGCAGTGACGACAGGGAATATCAGCCCCAGCATTTT | CASSDDREYQPQHF
TRBD1 | TRBJ1-1 | TRBV5-6 | many | 14 | TGTGCCAGCAGCTTTAGTACAGGGGGTACTGAAGCTTTCTTT | CASSFSTGGTEAFF
- | TRBJ2-7 | TRBV14 | - | 12 | TGTGCCAGCAGCCAGGGATGGAACGAGCAGTACTTC | CASSQGWNEQYF
TRBD1 | TRBJ1-6 | TRBV2 | many | 15 | TGTGCCAGCAGTGAATTCAGGACAGGGCGCTCACCCCTCCACTTT | CASSEFRTGRSPLHF
- | TRBJ2-7 | TRBV19 | few | 12 | TGTGCCAGTAGTATTGGCAGGAGTGAGCAGTACTTC | CASSIGRSEQYF
- | TRBJ1-6 | TRBV5-1 | many | 15 | TGCGCCAGCAGCCTAGAAAGGCCACGTAATTCACCCCTCCACTTT | CASSLERPRNSPLHF
- | TRBJ2-2 | TRBV7-2 | many | 16 | TGTGCCAGCAGCTTATGGGGCGGACTCTACACCGGGGAGCTGTTTTTT | CASSLWGGLYTGELFF
- | TRBJ2-7 | TRBV12-5 | - | 15 | TGTGCTAGCATCCCCAGTTGGAGGGATAATCACGAGCAGTACTTC | CASIPSWRDNHEQYF
TRBD2 | TRBJ2-4 | TRBV18 | - | 14 | TGTGCCAGCTCACCGGGACTAGCGGGGAACATTCAGTACTTC | CASSPGLAGNIQYF
- | TRBJ2-2 | TRBV7-8 | - | 15 | TGTGCCAGCAGCTTAAGTCTAAAGAACACCGGGGAGCTGTTTTTT | CASSLSLKNTGELFF
- | TRBJ2-2 | TRBV10-1 | many | 12 | TGCGCCAGCAGAGGGATGTCCGGGGAGCTGTTTTTT | CASRGMSGELFF
TRBD1 | TRBJ2-7 | TRBV6-1 | medium-sized | 15 | TGTGCCAGCAGCCCTCAGGGGGCGGTAGTCTACGAGCAGTACTTC | CASSPQGAVVYEQYF
TRBD1 | TRBJ1-4 | TRBV5-1 | many | 14 | TGCGCCAGCAGTACAGGGGGAATAGGAGAAAAACTGTTTTTT | CASSTGGIGEKLFF
- | TRBJ1-6 | TRBV18 | - | 17 | TGTGCCAGCTCACCAGCTGGGGTAGGCGGACTAAATTCACCCCTCCACTTT | CASSPAGVGGLNSPLHF
TRBD1 | TRBJ2-7 | TRBV5-1 | - | 13 | TGCGCCAGCAGCTGGGGACAGGGGGGCGAGCAGTACTTC | CASSWGQGGEQYF
- | TRBJ1-5 | TRBV6-1 | - | 15 | TGTGCCAGCAGCCAAGCGGGGGGGCCTAATCAGCCCCAGCATTTT | CASSQAGGPNQPQHF
TRBD1 | TRBJ1-1 | TRBV7-9 | - | 14 | TGTGCCAGCAGGCTGAGGGGGCGAGGCACTGAAGCCTTCTTT | CASRLRGRGTEAFF
- | TRBJ2-5 | TRBV2 | many | 14 | TGTGCCAGCAGTGTCGGGGGCTCCAAAGAGACCCAGTACTTC | CASSVGGSKETQYF
TRBD1 | TRBJ1-6 | TRBV20-1 | many | 14 | TGCAGTGCTAGGGACAGGAGGGATAATTCACCCCTCCACTTT | CSARDRRDNSPLHF